This TCR beta chain was profiled in a study of blood T cell repertoires in COVID-19. CDR3 length equals 12 residues. V was cut by 7 bases and J by 14 bases, with 20 bases left in between. Germline V gene lookup returns CDR1 MDHEN and CDR2 SYDVKM. As originally analysed: Quantification of nucleated cells was approximated via reference gene primer amplification. Clones were sequenced by immunoSEQ multiplex PCR, and TCRdb holds only the in-frame ones, with some missing. That table furnishes V, J and clone size, whereas the DNA furnished D and trimming. The data hold around 300,000 clones, with around nine tenths observed a single time.

This TCR was sampled from a woman aged 30 to 39 who had recovered from COVID-19. The specimen was PBMCs or T cells enriched from blood (not recorded which). The chain combines TRBV28 with TRBJ2-5; D not resolved. The CDR3 region is CASTPPSGRGYF. For the CDR3, the DNA is TGTGCCAGCACCCCTCCCTCGGGTCGTGGTTACTTC.